These T cell receptor beta chains were read from a single sample in a study of vaccination and CD4 T cells after COVID-19. Antigens for these TCRs are unknown. TCRdb called the PCR reads again in MiXCR, with one record for every CDR3 protein. The sample yields over 7,500 distinct CDR3 sequences, roughly 43% seen once. Specimen: CD4+ T cells from blood, cultured in vitro. These receptors originate from a human donor in good health. Each CDR3 is given with its conserved first and last residue. Each record gives: CDR3 length, V gene, D gene, clone size, J gene, CDR3 protein, CDR3 DNA. A D gene is named only where the DNA matches it firmly. For some rows the clone size is stated as once, few or many, or as a class when expanded; others skip it.

16	TRBV27	TRBD1	NA	TRBJ2-2	CASSPTDRDGTGELFF	TGTGCCAGCAGTCCTACCGACAGGGACGGAACCGGGGAGCTGTTTTTT
15	TRBV19	NA	NA	TRBJ1-2	CASSMKWGGNLFYTF	TGTGCCAGTAGTATGAAGTGGGGCGGGAACCTCTTCTACACCTTC
17	TRBV4-3	NA	NA	TRBJ1-6	CASSQEAFGHWGSPLHF	TGCGCCAGCAGCCAAGAGGCGTTCGGACACTGGGGTTCACCCCTCCACTTT
16	TRBV7-3	TRBD2	NA	TRBJ2-1	CASSSSGTSADNEQFF	TGTGCCAGCAGCTCGTCCGGGACTAGCGCAGACAATGAGCAGTTCTTC
11	TRBV28	NA	NA	TRBJ1-1	CASKRNTEAFF	TGTGCCAGCAAAAGGAACACTGAAGCTTTCTTT
13	TRBV20-1	TRBD2	NA	TRBJ2-7	CSARTSGRPGQYF	TGCAGTGCTAGGACTAGCGGGAGGCCGGGGCAGTACTTC
16	TRBV27	TRBD1	NA	TRBJ2-7	CASSSIRQGPSYEQYF	TGTGCCAGCAGTTCTATCCGACAGGGTCCGTCCTACGAGCAGTACTTC
15	TRBV29-1	TRBD1	NA	TRBJ1-2	CSVVPQGGPNYGYTF	TGCAGCGTCGTACCACAGGGGGGCCCGAACTATGGCTACACCTTC
14	TRBV25-1	TRBD2	few	TRBJ2-3	CASVRAGTQDTQYF	TGTGCCAGCGTCCGAGCGGGAACCCAAGATACGCAGTATTTT
14	TRBV6-1	NA	NA	TRBJ2-1	CASSPAAREDEQFF	TGTGCCAGCAGTCCGGCGGCCAGGGAGGATGAGCAGTTCTTC
14	TRBV2	NA	NA	TRBJ2-7	CASSEVQGVGEQYF	TGTGCCAGCAGTGAAGTTCAGGGTGTGGGCGAGCAGTACTTC
14	TRBV4-3	NA	NA	TRBJ2-2	CASSGGAHTGELFF	TGCGCCAGCAGTGGAGGGGCTCACACCGGGGAGCTGTTTTTT
14	TRBV5-1	NA	NA	TRBJ2-3	CASSSRTGTDTQYF	TGCGCCAGCAGCTCACGGACAGGCACAGATACGCAGTATTTT
15	TRBV19	TRBD1	few	TRBJ2-7	CASSDTSGQRYEQYF	TGTGCCAGTAGCGATACGTCGGGACAGCGCTACGAGCAGTACTTC
14	TRBV7-2	TRBD2	few	TRBJ2-7	CASSAGTRFYEQYF	TGTGCCAGCAGCGCTGGGACTAGATTCTACGAGCAGTACTTC
15	TRBV7-9	NA	few	TRBJ1-1	CASSQVGGMNTEAFF	TGTGCCAGCAGCCAAGTAGGGGGAATGAACACTGAAGCTTTCTTT
15	TRBV7-6	TRBD2	few	TRBJ2-5	CASSIGLAVGETQYF	TGTGCCAGCAGCATAGGACTAGCGGTGGGGGAGACCCAGTACTTC
11	TRBV7-6	NA	few	TRBJ2-5	CASRRQETQYF	TGTGCCAGCAGACGACAAGAGACCCAGTACTTC
14	TRBV27	NA	once	TRBJ1-6	CASSLDGINSPLHF	TGTGCCAGCAGTTTAGACGGTATTAATTCACCCCTCCACTTT
15	TRBV19	NA	NA	TRBJ2-3	CASSLDGGSTDTQYF	TGTGCCAGTAGCCTGGACGGCGGTAGCACAGATACGCAGTATTTT
14	TRBV28	NA	NA	TRBJ1-1	CASSPEGYYTEAFF	TGTGCCAGCAGTCCCGAAGGATACTACACTGAAGCTTTCTTT
15	TRBV7-2	NA	NA	TRBJ2-2	CASSLIARDTGELFF	TGTGCCAGCAGCTTAATAGCTAGAGACACCGGGGAGCTGTTTTTT
18	TRBV14	TRBD2	NA	TRBJ2-7	CASSQASLAGPLSYEQYF	TGTGCCAGCAGCCAAGCATCACTAGCGGGACCCCTCTCCTACGAGCAGTACTTC
15	TRBV5-4	TRBD2	few	TRBJ2-7	CASSSGTSGRGEQYF	TGTGCCAGCAGCTCTGGGACTAGCGGGAGAGGCGAGCAGTACTTC
12	TRBV7-9	NA	NA	TRBJ1-3	CASSSQGNTIYF	TGTGCCAGCAGCTCACAGGGAAACACCATATATTTT
16	TRBV7-6	TRBD2	NA	TRBJ2-3	CASSLAATSGRVTQYF	TGTGCCAGCAGCTTAGCGGCGACTAGCGGGAGGGTGACGCAGTATTTT
12	TRBV20-1	NA	NA	TRBJ1-2	CSIFFRSYGYTF	TGCAGTATCTTCTTTCGGAGCTATGGCTACACCTTC
16	TRBV20-1	TRBD2	NA	TRBJ2-3	CSARGAGDGVTDTQYF	TGCAGTGCTAGGGGAGCGGGAGATGGGGTCACAGATACGCAGTATTTT
12	TRBV2	NA	few	TRBJ1-2	CASTKGASGYTF	TGTGCCAGCACCAAGGGTGCCTCTGGCTACACCTTC
12	TRBV11-2	NA	NA	TRBJ2-3	CASSSSTDTQYF	TGTGCCAGCAGCTCCTCCACAGATACGCAGTATTTT
16	TRBV24-1	NA	NA	TRBJ2-3	CATSDPTSFGADTQYF	TGTGCCACCAGTGATCCCACATCGTTCGGGGCAGATACGCAGTATTTT
14	TRBV19	NA	NA	TRBJ2-7	CASSPEFRGVNQYF	TGTGCCAGTAGTCCAGAATTCCGCGGGGTGAACCAGTACTTC
13	TRBV7-2	NA	few	TRBJ1-1	CASSHPTRAEAFF	TGTGCCAGCAGCCACCCGACCAGAGCTGAAGCTTTCTTT
12	TRBV20-1	NA	NA	TRBJ1-2	CSARDQGRGYTF	TGCAGTGCCCGGGACCAAGGGCGAGGCTACACCTTC
13	TRBV19	NA	few	TRBJ1-1	CASSIRPGTEAFF	TGTGCCAGTAGTATACGACCGGGAACTGAAGCTTTCTTT
16	TRBV7-2	NA	NA	TRBJ1-6	CASSPGRDLYNSPLHF	TGTGCCAGCAGCCCCGGGAGGGACCTGTATAATTCACCCCTCCACTTT
14	TRBV7-8	NA	NA	TRBJ2-7	CASSLSGSVYEQYF	TGTGCCAGCAGCTTGTCCGGGAGCGTGTACGAGCAGTACTTC
14	TRBV6-1	TRBD2	NA	TRBJ2-5	CASRGPGLGETQYF	TGTGCCAGCAGAGGACCGGGACTAGGGGAGACCCAGTACTTC
15	TRBV20-1	TRBD1	NA	TRBJ1-2	CSARDRDSANYGYTF	TGCAGTGCTAGAGATAGGGACAGCGCCAACTATGGCTACACCTTC
13	TRBV7-7	TRBD2	few	TRBJ2-5	CASSLAGAETQYF	TGTGCTAGCAGCTTAGCGGGGGCTGAGACCCAGTACTTC
18	TRBV6-2/TRBV6-3	TRBD2	NA	TRBJ2-3	CASSFDHRLAGDTDTQYF	TGTGCCAGCAGTTTTGATCATAGACTAGCGGGAGACACAGATACGCAGTATTTT
20	TRBV11-2	TRBD2	NA	TRBJ2-1	CASSGEAGRLAGGPYNEQFF	TGTGCCAGCAGCGGGGAGGCAGGACGACTAGCGGGAGGCCCCTACAATGAGCAGTTCTTC
15	TRBV2	NA	NA	TRBJ1-5	CASSERGNSNQPQHF	TGTGCCAGCAGTGAACGAGGGAATAGCAATCAGCCCCAGCATTTT
14	TRBV19	NA	NA	TRBJ1-1	CASSNERSAGRTFF	TGTGCCAGTAGTAATGAGAGATCGGCAGGGAGGACTTTCTTT
18	TRBV27	TRBD2	NA	TRBJ2-5	CASSNRGGLAGLQETQYF	TGTGCCAGCAGTAACCGGGGGGGACTAGCGGGCCTCCAAGAGACCCAGTACTTC